This T cell receptor beta chain was obtained from a study of blood T cell repertoires in COVID-19 (dated by TCRdb to the early 2020s). Turning to the overall study: The collaborator samples originated in the United States, Italy and Spain and spanned the acute and convalescent phases of COVID-19. The prospective study material was composed of cDNA or gDNA derived from T cells, B-cell-depleted T cells, or PBMCs. The dataset comprised deeply sampled blood TCRbeta repertoires from subjects exposed to, actively infected with, or recovered from COVID-19. The repertoires were made available in a free public database intended to serve as a resource for research on the immune response to SARS-CoV-2. Samples were obtained from the ongoing ImmuneRACE study (first 160 participants) and from over a thousand subjects provided by 6 global collaborators. A de-identified subject ID, COVID-19 status, age in years and sex were almost always included in the sample metadata. HLA class I and class II types, where available, came from metadata supplied by the sample provider rather than from assay-based typing. General findings and caveats noted by the study authors: Clinical and demographic metadata were provided uncurated, with the amount varying by source and participant.

As regards this clone: What this receptor recognizes is not known. The input lacks base qualities; no much larger clone sits a single base away.

Whole blood was collected in K2EDTA tubes by collaborating institutions according to the institutions' own protocols. For TCRbeta analysis, collaborator samples were shipped as frozen whole blood, as isolated PBMCs, or as DNA extracted from either sample type. TCRbeta CDR3 regions were amplified from genomic DNA by means of the immunoSEQ Assay, a bias-controlled multiplex PCR. The study's processing was this. The number of nucleated cells in each sample was estimated by amplification of reference gene primers within the assay. To quantify the absolute abundance of each unique TCRbeta CDR3 rearrangement, sequence reads were collapsed and filtered. For each sample, productive Simpson clonality was calculated as the square root of Simpson's diversity index across productive rearrangements. The source is immuneACCESS, and TCRdb retained only in-frame sequences with V and J called. Part of the clones is not carried over; for the studies checked, unresolved V genes explain less than half of this, and the remainder is unexplained. V and J calls plus clone size are reproduced from that table; the DNA served to infer D and trimming. The sample profile shows around 110,000 clones; around nine tenths of them were found once. The ten largest clones take up approximately 4% of the sample.

The receptor comes from a man between 35 and 55 years old with acute or convalescent COVID-19. Sequences were obtained from peripheral blood.

The CDR3 loop reads CASSVAGEANYGYTF. The bases are TGTGCCAGCAGCGTAGCCGGGGAGGCTAACTATGGCTACACCTTC. Rearrangement joined TRBV9 to TRBJ1-2, with the D gene not clear enough to name. The CDR3 numbers 15 residues from cysteine through phenylalanine. Here the CDR3 DNA is all that survives: 45 bases in frame from base 1. In the germline V gene, CDR1 corresponds to SGDLS and CDR2 to YYNGEE. V was cut back by 0 bases and J by 0 bases, leaving a gap of 9 bases between them.